These 5 T cell receptor beta chains came from one sample sequenced in a study of CD8+ T cells in alopecia areata. Sequencing relied on a cDNA template that was reverse transcribed from extracted RNA. The protocol was immunoSEQ multiplex PCR, while the TCRdb copy is restricted to in-frame clones and leaves out a portion. This table holds fewer than 110,000 clones, over 75% found once. Treatment meaning: oral pan-JAK inhibitor, 5-10 mg twice daily. The input for sequencing was CD8+ T cells sorted from blood, taken at week 34, from a patient treated with tofacitinib. The source is a human donor with alopecia areata.

This clone was counted a single time. The J gene is TRBJ2-1, the V gene TRBV4-1; D is unresolved. Germline CDR1 is MGHRA and CDR2 is YSYEKL. The CDR3 has 13 amino acids. Trimming removed 1 base at V and 7 bases at J, with 8 bases between. The CDR3, as DNA: TGCGCCAGCAGCCAAGTGCTAAGAAATGAGCAGTTCTTC. Translated, it gives CASSQVLRNEQFF.

The chain employs TRBV29-1 and TRBJ2-5; 8 positions agree with TRBD1. The J call may be in error: the DNA end matches TRBJ2-7 better. Germline lookup yields CDR1 SQVTM and CDR2 ANQGSEA. There are 14 residues in the CDR3. In DNA form, the CDR3 reads TGCAGCGTGGTCCGGGACAGGATTCCCTACGAGCAGTACTTC. Its translation: CSVVRDRIPYEQYF.

V gene TRBV4-1 combines with J gene TRBJ1-5, with TRBD1 as a possible D gene (5 bases). This CDR3 has 15 residues. Germline assignment: CDR1 MGHRA and CDR2 YSYEKL. V was trimmed by 0 bases and J by 2 bases, leaving 8 bases between them. The CDR3 sequence is CASSQDLGGNQPQHF. The CDR3 DNA follows: TGCGCCAGCAGCCAAGATTTGGGGGGCAATCAGCCCCAGCATTTT.

The CDR3 DNA reads TGTGCCAGTAGTGAAGTTCCGAACACTGAAGCTTTCTTT. This gives the protein CASSEVPNTEAFF. V is TRBV19 and J is TRBJ1-1; D is undetermined. Germline values: CDR1 LNHDA, CDR2 SQIVND (reference sequence). This CDR3 is built from 13 residues. V was trimmed by 5 bases and J by 1 base, leaving 8 bases between them.

This chain uses TRBV28 with TRBJ2-1, with D perhaps TRBD2 (5 bases). The length of the CDR3 is 12 residues. The V gene lost 5 bases and the J gene lost 10 bases, with 12 bases spanning the gap. Germline lookup yields CDR1 MDHEN and CDR2 SYDVKM. The CDR3 protein is CASSPGVDEQFF. The DNA for the CDR3 is TGTGCCAGCAGTCCCGGGGTAGACGAGCAGTTCTTC.